The TCR beta chain described here comes from a study of T cell responses to AZD1222 COVID-19 vaccine. Study conclusions and caveats: Repertoires were obtained only post-peak T cell response.

This CDR3 spans 17 amino acids. The V end lost 2 bases, the J end lost 4 bases, and 21 bases lay between the germline ends. Germline-derived CDR1 and CDR2 are KGHSH and LQKENI. Sequenced by immunoSEQ multiplex PCR; TCRdb stores in-frame clones only, minus some. Here the sample spans roughly 140,000 clones, just over 90% being singletons. This clone has only one observation. Its target is not known. The sample in question was peripheral blood, obtained on day 0 of AZD1222 vaccination. This receptor was obtained from an adult in good health. The V gene is TRBV18, the J gene TRBJ2-7, with TRBD1 as a possible D gene (5 bases). The CDR3 region is CASSPKGGQDFIYEQYF. The CDR3 region has the DNA TGTGCCAGCTCACCAAAAGGCGGACAAGACTTCATTTACGAGCAGTACTTC.